The 3 T cell receptor beta chains below come from one sample, sequenced in a study of response to subunit inactivated influenza vaccine. TCRdb reanalysed the RT-PCR reads using MiXCR and keeps one entry per CDR3 protein. The sample yields more than 550,000 distinct CDR3 sequences, 12% seen once. The sample consisted of PBMCs from blood, taken on the day of vaccination. The receptors were sampled from a man aged 45-65 years who received an inactivated influenza vaccine.

This clonotype came up many times. The CDR3 reads CSVAGSFPRDSHTDTQYF. The DNA of the CDR3 is TGCAGCGTTGCAGGGTCGTTCCCCCGGGACAGTCACACAGATACGCAGTATTTT. The chain recombines TRBV29-1 with TRBJ2-3, with TRBD1 matching over 7 bases. Germline V lookup: CDR1 SQVTM, CDR2 ANQGSEA. Trimming at V came to 4 bases and at J to 2 bases, leaving 18 bases not matched to a gene. The CDR3 runs to 18 residues.

This clonotype was seen a handful of times. The rearrangement links TRBV14 to TRBJ2-5; D unresolved. The V gene's germline CDR1 is SGHDN and CDR2 FVKESK. V lost 0 bases, J lost 5 bases, and 4 bases lay in between. The CDR3 has 12 amino acids. The CDR3 nucleotides are TGTGCCAGCAGCCAAGATTGGGAGACCCAGTACTTC. It specifies CASSQDWETQYF.

The V gene is TRBV24-1, the J gene TRBJ2-4, with D maybe TRBD1 (5 bases). The V gene lost 0 bases and the J gene lost 0 bases, with 8 bases spanning the gap. Germline CDR1 and CDR2: KGHDR and SFDVKD. The CDR3 consists of 16 residues. The CDR3 sequence: CATSDLQGLAKNIQYF. In DNA, the CDR3 is TGTGCCACCAGTGATTTGCAGGGCTTAGCCAAAAACATTCAGTACTTC.